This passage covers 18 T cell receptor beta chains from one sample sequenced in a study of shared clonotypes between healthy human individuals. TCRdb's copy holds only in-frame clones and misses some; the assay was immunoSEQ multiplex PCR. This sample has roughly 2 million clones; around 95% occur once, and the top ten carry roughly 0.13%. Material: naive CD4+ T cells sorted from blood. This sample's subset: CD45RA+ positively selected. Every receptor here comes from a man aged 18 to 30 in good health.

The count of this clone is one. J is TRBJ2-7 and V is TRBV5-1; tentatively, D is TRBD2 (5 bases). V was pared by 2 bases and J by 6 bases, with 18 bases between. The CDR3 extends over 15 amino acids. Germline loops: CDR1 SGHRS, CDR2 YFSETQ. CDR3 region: CASSFRTDYRREQYF. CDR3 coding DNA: TGCGCCAGCAGCTTTAGAACTGACTACCGCCGCGAGCAGTACTTC.

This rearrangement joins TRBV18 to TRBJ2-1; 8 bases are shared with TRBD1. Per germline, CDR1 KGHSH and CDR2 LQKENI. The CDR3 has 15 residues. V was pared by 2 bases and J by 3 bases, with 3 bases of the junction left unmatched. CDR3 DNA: TGTGCCAGCTCACCAGGGACAGGACACTACAATGAGCAGTTCTTC. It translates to CASSPGTGHYNEQFF.

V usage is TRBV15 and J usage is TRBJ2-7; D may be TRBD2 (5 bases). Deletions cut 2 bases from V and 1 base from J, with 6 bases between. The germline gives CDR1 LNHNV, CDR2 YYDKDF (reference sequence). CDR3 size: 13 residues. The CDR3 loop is CATSRRTSYEQYF. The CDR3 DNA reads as TGTGCCACCAGCAGACGGACTTCCTACGAGCAGTACTTC.

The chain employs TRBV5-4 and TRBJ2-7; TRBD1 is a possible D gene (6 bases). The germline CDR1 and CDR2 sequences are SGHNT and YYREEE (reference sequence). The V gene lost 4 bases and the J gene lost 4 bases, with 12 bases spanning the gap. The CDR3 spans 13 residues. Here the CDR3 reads CASSQGQKYEQYF. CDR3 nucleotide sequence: TGTGCCAGCAGCCAGGGGCAGAAGTACGAGCAGTACTTC.

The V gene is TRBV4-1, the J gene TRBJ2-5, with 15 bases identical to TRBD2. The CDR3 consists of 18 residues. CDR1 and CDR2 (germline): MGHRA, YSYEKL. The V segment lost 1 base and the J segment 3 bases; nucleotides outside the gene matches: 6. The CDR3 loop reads CASSQGGLAGGSEETQYF. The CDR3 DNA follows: TGCGCCAGCAGCCAAGGGGGACTAGCGGGAGGATCGGAAGAGACCCAGTACTTC.

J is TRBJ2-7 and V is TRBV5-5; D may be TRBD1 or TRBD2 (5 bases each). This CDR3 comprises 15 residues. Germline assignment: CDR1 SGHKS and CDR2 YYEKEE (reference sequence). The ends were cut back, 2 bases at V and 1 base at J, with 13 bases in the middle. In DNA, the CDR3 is TGTGCCAGCAGCTTAACCCCGGGGCCATCCTACGAGCAGTACTTC. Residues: CASSLTPGPSYEQYF. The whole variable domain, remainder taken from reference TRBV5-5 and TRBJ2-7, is DAGVTQSPTHLIKTRGQQVTLRCSPISGHKSVSWYQQVLGQGPQFIFQYYEKEERGRGNFPDRFSARQFPNYSSELNVNALLLGDSALYLCASSLTPGPSYEQYFGPGTRLTVT.

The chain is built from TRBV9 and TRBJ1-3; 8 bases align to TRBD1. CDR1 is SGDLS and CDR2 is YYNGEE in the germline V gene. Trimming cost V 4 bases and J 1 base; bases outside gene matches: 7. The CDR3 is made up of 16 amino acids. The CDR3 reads CASSLFDRGSGNTIYF. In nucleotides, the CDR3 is TGTGCCAGCAGCCTATTCGACAGGGGTTCTGGAAACACCATATATTTT.

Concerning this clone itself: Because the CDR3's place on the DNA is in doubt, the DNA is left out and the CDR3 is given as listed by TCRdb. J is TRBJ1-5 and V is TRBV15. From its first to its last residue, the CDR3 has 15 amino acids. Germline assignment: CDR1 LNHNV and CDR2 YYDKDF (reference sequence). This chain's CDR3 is CATSILGESNQPQHF.

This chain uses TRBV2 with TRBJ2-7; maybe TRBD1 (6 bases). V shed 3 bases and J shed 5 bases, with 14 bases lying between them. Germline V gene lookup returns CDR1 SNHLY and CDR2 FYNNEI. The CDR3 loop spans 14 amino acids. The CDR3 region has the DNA TGTGCCAGCAGTGATTGGTCCGGGGACAACGAGCAGTACTTC. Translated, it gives CASSDWSGDNEQYF.

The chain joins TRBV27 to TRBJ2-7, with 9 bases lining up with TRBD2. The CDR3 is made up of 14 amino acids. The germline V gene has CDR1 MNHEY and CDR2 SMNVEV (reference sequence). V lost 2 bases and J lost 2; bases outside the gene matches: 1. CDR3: CASSLGGRAYEQYF. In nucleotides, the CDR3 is TGTGCCAGCAGTTTAGGCGGGAGGGCCTACGAGCAGTACTTC.

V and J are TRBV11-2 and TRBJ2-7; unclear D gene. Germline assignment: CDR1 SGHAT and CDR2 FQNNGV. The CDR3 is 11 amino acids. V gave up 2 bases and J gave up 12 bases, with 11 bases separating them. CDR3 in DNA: TGTGCCAGCAGCTTAAAAATTCCCCGGTACTTC. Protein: CASSLKIPRYF. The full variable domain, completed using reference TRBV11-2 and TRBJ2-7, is EAGVAQSPRYKIIEKRQSVAFWCNPISGHATLYWYQQILGQGPKLLIQFQNNGVVDDSQLPKDRFSAERLKGVDSTLKIQPAKLEDSAVYLCASSLKIPRYFGPGTRLTVT.

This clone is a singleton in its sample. This chain's CDR3 is CASSLVSSGGPATQYF. The CDR3 DNA reads TGTGCCAGCAGCTTAGTGTCTAGCGGGGGGCCAGCGACCCAGTACTTC. The chain is built from TRBV7-6 and TRBJ2-5; 11 nucleotides agree with TRBD2. CDR1 is SGHVS and CDR2 is FNYEAQ in the germline V gene. The CDR3 totals 16 residues. V was clipped by 1 base and J by 7 bases; unmatched bases: 8.

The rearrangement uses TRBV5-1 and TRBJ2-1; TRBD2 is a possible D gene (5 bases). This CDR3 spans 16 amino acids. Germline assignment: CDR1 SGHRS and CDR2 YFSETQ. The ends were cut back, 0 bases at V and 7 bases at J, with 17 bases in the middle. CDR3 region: CASSLAGIGGGNEQFF. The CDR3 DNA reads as TGCGCCAGCAGCTTGGCCGGTATTGGCGGAGGTAATGAGCAGTTCTTC.

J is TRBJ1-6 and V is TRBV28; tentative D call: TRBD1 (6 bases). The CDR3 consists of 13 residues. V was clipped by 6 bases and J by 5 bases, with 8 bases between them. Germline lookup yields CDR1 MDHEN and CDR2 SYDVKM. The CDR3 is CASRQGNNSPLHF. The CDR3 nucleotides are TGTGCCAGCAGGCAGGGGAATAATTCACCCCTCCACTTT.

The CDR3 DNA follows: TGTGCCAGCAGCCCGGGGGCTCCAAGGGGCACAGATACGCAGTATTTT. Translated: CASSPGAPRGTDTQYF. V and J are TRBV5-6 and TRBJ2-3; D tentatively fits TRBD1 or TRBD2 (6 bases each). CDR1 and CDR2 from the germline V gene are SGHDT and YYEEEE. CDR3 length: 16 residues. V was shortened by 4 bases and J by 1 base, with 16 bases between the two germline ends. The complete variable domain, with remaining parts taken from reference TRBV5-6 and TRBJ2-3, reads DAGVTQSPTHLIKTRGQQVTLRCSPKSGHDTVSWYQQALGQGPQFIFQYYEEEERQRGNFPDRFSGHQFPNYSSELNVNALLLGDSALYLCASSPGAPRGTDTQYFGPGTRLTVL.

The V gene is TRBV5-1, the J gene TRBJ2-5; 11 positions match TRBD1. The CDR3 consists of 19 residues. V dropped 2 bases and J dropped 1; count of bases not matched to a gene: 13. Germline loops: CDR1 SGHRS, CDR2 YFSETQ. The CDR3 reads CASSLDIQDRGLSQETQYF. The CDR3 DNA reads TGCGCCAGCAGCTTAGATATTCAGGACAGGGGGCTCTCCCAAGAGACCCAGTACTTC.

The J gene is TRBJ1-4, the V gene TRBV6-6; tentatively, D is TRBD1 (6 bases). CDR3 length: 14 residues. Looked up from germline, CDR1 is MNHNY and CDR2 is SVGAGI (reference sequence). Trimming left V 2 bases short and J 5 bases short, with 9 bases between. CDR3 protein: CASSYLGQNEKLFF. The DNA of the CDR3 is TGTGCCAGCAGTTACCTCGGACAGAATGAAAAACTGTTTTTT.

The CDR3 DNA follows: TGTGCCTGGAGTCGAACGGGGGCTGCGGGGAACATTCAGTACTTC. Encoded protein: CAWSRTGAAGNIQYF. The V gene is TRBV30, the J gene TRBJ2-4, with D perhaps given as TRBD1 or TRBD2 (6 bases each). V was pared by 2 bases and J by 7 bases, with 18 bases between. CDR3 length: 15 amino acids. The germline CDR1 and CDR2 sequences are GTSNPN and SVGIG (reference sequence).